Below, 30 T cell receptor beta chains from the same sample are listed, as sequenced in a study of glioma-infiltrating T cells after dendritic cell vaccination. Libraries were prepared by immunoSEQ multiplex PCR; TCRdb keeps only in-frame clonotypes and omits some of them. Of about 92,000 clones in the sample, 85% to 90% were seen once. This material consisted of blood, taken before dendritic cell vaccination. The receptors here all came from a human donor with glioblastoma.

The gene calls are TRBV6-1 and TRBJ2-7, with a weak D call TRBD2 (5 bases). The CDR3 has 15 residues. Trimming pared 4 bases from V and 3 bases from J, leaving 16 bases between. Germline lookup yields CDR1 MNHNS and CDR2 SASEGT. DNA of the CDR3: TGTGCCAGCAGTGGAGACGCCCTTGGGAGCTACGAGCAGTACTTC. Protein product: CASSGDALGSYEQYF.

This clone has a single count. The chain links TRBV5-1 to TRBJ2-2; TRBD2 is a possible D gene (5 bases). Trimming shortened V by 6 bases and J by 0 bases, and 12 bases separated the two germline ends. CDR1 and CDR2 (germline): SGHRS, YFSETQ. This CDR3 region has 15 residues. CDR3 in amino acids: CASTDGVPNTGELFF. CDR3 DNA sequence: TGCGCCAGCACCGACGGGGTACCGAACACCGGGGAGCTGTTTTTT.

The chain has TRBV6-5 and TRBJ2-3; 9 bases agree with TRBD2. The CDR3 spans 15 residues. Germline CDR1 reads MNHEY; CDR2 reads SVGAGI. V shed 4 bases, J shed 5 bases, and the junction held 7 bases outside the gene matches. As DNA, the CDR3 is TGTGCCAGCAGTTCAGCTAGCGGGGTGCAAGATACGCAGTATTTT. Amino acid sequence: CASSSASGVQDTQYF.

The gene calls are TRBV5-6 and TRBJ1-2, with D unclear. Germline V CDR1 and CDR2: SGHDT, YYEEEE. V lost 4 bases and J lost 5, with 12 bases in between. This CDR3 is 13 amino acids long. The CDR3 protein is CASSPPKSYGYTF. As DNA, the CDR3 is TGTGCCAGCAGCCCGCCTAAGTCTTATGGCTACACCTTC.

This chain uses TRBV9 with TRBJ2-7; D not certain. Trimming took off 3 bases at V and 4 bases at J, with 8 bases between the two ends. From germline, CDR1 is SGDLS and CDR2 YYNGEE. The CDR3 is made up of 12 amino acids. For the CDR3, the DNA is TGTGCCAGCAGCGAGACTGGGTACGAGCAGTACTTC. Protein: CASSETGYEQYF.

J is TRBJ1-2 and V is TRBV6-5, with 9 positions matching TRBD1. The trim removed 6 bases at V and 5 bases at J, leaving 4 bases unmatched. There are 13 residues in the CDR3. Germline values: CDR1 MNHEY, CDR2 SVGAGI. CDR3 in DNA: TGTGCCAGCAGCCGGGACAGGGCATATGGCTACACCTTC. It encodes CASSRDRAYGYTF.

In its sample, this clone was seen a few times. This rearrangement joins TRBV27 to TRBJ1-4, with 9 bases lining up with TRBD1. CDR3 size: 14 residues. V dropped 6 bases and J dropped 12; count of bases not matched to a gene: 11. The germline V gene has CDR1 MNHEY and CDR2 SMNVEV (reference sequence). CDR3 in amino acids: CASRKVDRGFELFF. The CDR3 DNA reads as TGTGCCAGCAGGAAAGTGGACAGGGGTTTCGAACTGTTTTTT.

The genes are TRBV5-1 and TRBJ2-5; TRBD2 might be the D (6 bases). Per the germline V gene, CDR1 is SGHRS and CDR2 is YFSETQ. The CDR3 runs 14 residues. Trimming removed 1 base from V and 1 base from J, with 8 bases in between. CDR3 sequence: CASSLTSSQETQYF. DNA of the CDR3: TGCGCCAGCAGCTTGACTAGCTCCCAAGAGACCCAGTACTTC.

The rearrangement uses TRBV5-1 and TRBJ1-3; no definite D call. V was cut by 5 bases and J by 2 bases, with 11 bases left in between. Germline V gene lookup returns CDR1 SGHRS and CDR2 YFSETQ. The CDR3 has 14 residues. CDR3 sequence (DNA): TGCGCCAGCAGGTCTCCGGGTACTGGAAACACCATATATTTT. It is translated as CASRSPGTGNTIYF.

V and J are TRBV6-5 and TRBJ2-2, with D perhaps TRBD2 (5 bases). CDR3 length: 16 residues. Trimming cost V 3 bases and J 0 bases, with 11 bases left between them. CDR1 is MNHEY and CDR2 is SVGAGI in the germline V gene. The CDR3 DNA follows: TGTGCCAGCAGTTATCGGCGGGCAACGAACACCGGGGAGCTGTTTTTT. Its translation: CASSYRRATNTGELFF.

The chain is built from TRBV5-1 and TRBJ2-7; tentatively, D is TRBD1 (5 bases). Germline CDR1 reads SGHRS; CDR2 reads YFSETQ. The CDR3 is 14 amino acids. V was shortened by 5 bases and J by 6 bases, with 18 bases between the two germline ends. The CDR3 here is CASRQDISPPEQYF. In DNA, the CDR3 is TGCGCCAGCAGGCAGGACATAAGCCCCCCCGAGCAGTACTTC.

V gene TRBV25-1 combines with J gene TRBJ2-2; a weak D match, TRBD1 (6 bases). V was cut by 5 bases and J by 4 bases, with 11 bases left in between. Germline V gene sequence: CDR1 MGHDK, CDR2 SYGVNS. This CDR3 has 14 amino acids. CDR3 sequence: CASSLQGSTGELFF. DNA of the CDR3: TGTGCCAGCAGTCTACAGGGAAGCACCGGGGAGCTGTTTTTT. The whole variable domain, remainder taken from reference TRBV25-1 and TRBJ2-2, is EADIYQTPRYLVIGTGKKITLECSQTMGHDKMYWYQQDPGMELHLIHYSYGVNSTEKGDLSSESTVSRIRTEHFPLTLESARPSHTSQYLCASSLQGSTGELFFGEGSRLTVL.

The chain carries TRBV19 and TRBJ2-5, with 9 bases aligning to TRBD2. Germline values: CDR1 LNHDA, CDR2 SQIVND (reference sequence). V trimming: 6 bases; J trimming: 3 bases; junction bases outside the gene matches: 11. The CDR3 is 16 amino acids. CDR3 protein: CASSPLPASGEETQYF. The CDR3 DNA follows: TGTGCCAGTAGCCCTCTCCCAGCTAGCGGGGAAGAGACCCAGTACTTC.

CDR3 sequence (DNA): TGTGCTGCTGCCCGGGACAGGGGAGAGACCCAGTACTTC. It specifies CAAARDRGETQYF. V is TRBV6-5 and J is TRBJ2-5, with 10 bases fitting TRBD1. CDR1 and CDR2 (germline): MNHEY, SVGAGI. The CDR3 sequence is 13 residues long.

This clone was observed a single time. The rearrangement uses TRBV7-3 and TRBJ2-7; 7 nucleotides align to TRBD2. J gave up 0 bases and V 5 bases, and 7 bases lay outside the gene matches. CDR1 and CDR2 from the germline V gene are SGHTA and FQGTGA. The CDR3 covers 15 residues. The CDR3 protein is CASSPWGGGSYEQYF. The CDR3 nucleotides read TGTGCCAGCAGCCCCTGGGGCGGGGGCTCCTACGAGCAGTACTTC.

The chain couples TRBV7-6 to TRBJ1-5, with 8 positions matching TRBD1. J lost 5 bases, V lost 1 base, and 7 bases had no gene match. Germline CDR1 and CDR2: SGHVS and FNYEAQ. The CDR3 has 16 amino acids. The DNA for the CDR3 is TGTGCCAGCAGCTTAGAGCAGGGGGCTGTCGATCAGCCCCAGCATTTT. Translating it yields CASSLEQGAVDQPQHF.

The chain joins TRBV15 to TRBJ2-4; 10 bases are a match to TRBD1. The CDR3 has 15 amino acids. Per the germline V gene, CDR1 is LNHNV and CDR2 is YYDKDF (reference sequence). V was pared by 0 bases and J by 9 bases, with 5 bases of the junction left unmatched. The CDR3 nucleotides are TGTGCCACCAGCAGAGAGAGACAGGGGGCGGTCATTCAGTACTTC. Protein product: CATSRERQGAVIQYF.

This chain joins TRBV27 and TRBJ1-5; 11 bases align to TRBD1. The CDR3 is 17 residues long. CDR1 MNHEY and CDR2 SMNVEV come from the germline V gene (reference sequence). Germline trimming cut 3 bases from V and 1 base from J; bases unmatched to any gene: 5. This CDR3 is CASSFVGQGASNQPQHF. In DNA, the CDR3 is TGTGCCAGCAGTTTTGTAGGACAGGGGGCCAGCAATCAGCCCCAGCATTTT.

The CDR3 DNA reads TGTGCCAGCAGTCCCAAGGACAGGGAAGGGGTC. It specifies CASSPKDREGV. The chain links TRBV2 to TRBJ2-7, with 8 bases fitting TRBD1. There are 11 residues in the CDR3. Germline V gene lookup returns CDR1 SNHLY and CDR2 FYNNEI.

The chain couples TRBV19 to TRBJ2-7; 10 bases fit TRBD1. The junction had 6 bases not matched to a gene; V was cut back by 7 bases and J by 0 bases. Germline CDR1 LNHDA, CDR2 SQIVND (reference sequence). This CDR3 region has 15 residues. The CDR3 protein is CASTPGQGFSYEQYF. For the CDR3, the DNA is TGTGCCAGTACCCCGGGACAGGGGTTCTCCTACGAGCAGTACTTC.

The rearrangement uses TRBV2 and TRBJ1-2; 8 nucleotides line up with TRBD1. Germline CDR1 is SNHLY and CDR2 is FYNNEI. The CDR3 covers 17 residues. V lost 6 bases and J lost 4; bases outside the gene matches: 16. Here the CDR3 DNA reads TGTGCCAGCAGGCCCGGACAGGGTGTAGTGGGACGCTATGGCTACACCTTC. Translation: CASRPGQGVVGRYGYTF. The full variable domain, in which reference TRBV2 and TRBJ1-2 provide the parts outside the CDR3, is EPEVTQTPSHQVTQMGQEVILRCVPISNHLYFYWYRQILGQKVEFLVSFYNNEISEKSEIFDDQFSVERPDGSNFTLKIRSTKLEDSAMYFCASRPGQGVVGRYGYTFGSGTRLTVV.

The genes are TRBV5-4 and TRBJ1-3, with D perhaps TRBD1 (5 bases). The V end lost 1 base, the J end lost 0 bases, and 8 bases lay between the germline ends. The CDR3 spans 15 residues. The germline CDR1 and CDR2 sequences are SGHNT and YYREEE (reference sequence). CDR3 amino acids: CASSLRTGSGNTIYF. CDR3 bases: TGTGCCAGCAGCTTGCGAACAGGCTCTGGAAACACCATATATTTT.

The rearrangement joins TRBV6-5 to TRBJ2-7; weak D call: TRBD2 (5 bases). The V end was cut by 5 bases, the J end by 2 bases, with 16 bases between. CDR3 length: 15 residues. Looked up from germline, CDR1 is MNHEY and CDR2 is SVGAGI. CDR3: CASSAIRTGTYEQYF. CDR3 sequence (DNA): TGTGCCAGCAGTGCGATTAGGACGGGAACCTACGAGCAGTACTTC.

The chain couples TRBV28 to TRBJ2-3; D is unclear. CDR3 length equals 14 residues. Deletions cut 6 bases from V and 6 bases from J, with 16 bases between. In germline, CDR1 is MDHEN, CDR2 SYDVKM. CDR3 DNA: TGTGCCAGCAGCAAAGCGAGTCCGCGGGATACGCAGTATTTT. Protein sequence: CASSKASPRDTQYF.

This clone has more than one count but fewer than ten. The chain uses TRBV5-1 and TRBJ2-2, with 8 positions matching TRBD2. Germline V gene lookup returns CDR1 SGHRS and CDR2 YFSETQ. Unmatched junction bases numbered 3, after V lost 2 bases and J lost 6 bases. The CDR3 is made up of 14 amino acids. This CDR3 reads CASSLTAGAGELFF. The CDR3 DNA is TGCGCCAGCAGCTTAACAGCGGGAGCCGGGGAGCTGTTTTTT.

The chain carries TRBV29-1 and TRBJ2-3, with D possibly matching TRBD2 (8 bases). V was clipped by 7 bases and J by 3 bases, with 38 bases between them. CDR3 size: 21 residues. Germline-derived CDR1 and CDR2 are SQVTM and ANQGSEA. In nucleotides, the CDR3 is TGCAGCGGCCTTCCCTCCCTCCGGGGGGGCATCCAGGGGGGGAGGACAGATACGCAGTATTTT. This codes for CSGLPSLRGGIQGGRTDTQYF.

The chain uses TRBV19 and TRBJ1-1; TRBD1 matches 9 bases. From germline, CDR1 is LNHDA and CDR2 SQIVND (reference sequence). There are 13 residues in the CDR3. V gave up 7 bases and J gave up 4 bases; unmatched junction bases: 4. CDR3 in amino acids: CASTRTGATEAFF. CDR3 DNA: TGTGCCAGTACCCGGACAGGGGCCACTGAAGCTTTCTTT.

V is TRBV5-4 and J is TRBJ2-7; possible D gene TRBD1, 5 bases. With 0 bases removed from V and 6 bases from J, the gap between germline ends came to 10 bases. Per germline, CDR1 SGHNT and CDR2 YYREEE (reference sequence). This CDR3 has 13 amino acids. CDR3 nucleotides: TGTGCCAGCAGCTTGGCCCGGCAGGGCGAGCAGTACTTC. Translating gives CASSLARQGEQYF.

The chain links TRBV13 to TRBJ1-1; D ambiguous. The CDR3 length is 13 residues. V shed 4 bases and J shed 2 bases, with 8 bases lying between them. Germline loops: CDR1 PRHDT, CDR2 FYEKMQ (reference sequence). The CDR3 nucleotides read TGTGCCAGCAGCTCGCGGGAAAACACTGAAGCTTTCTTT. Amino acid sequence: CASSSRENTEAFF. Together with reference TRBV13 and TRBJ1-1, the CDR3 gives the full variable domain: AAGVIQSPRHLIKEKRETATLKCYPIPRHDTVYWYQQGPGQDPQFLISFYEKMQSDKGSIPDRFSAQQFSDYHSELNMSSLELGDSALYFCASSSRENTEAFFGQGTRLTVV.

J is TRBJ1-1 and V is TRBV5-1; maybe TRBD1 (6 bases). CDR3 length equals 14 residues. V was shortened by 3 bases and J by 5 bases, with 14 bases between the two germline ends. Germline V CDR1 and CDR2: SGHRS, YFSETQ. The CDR3 DNA is TGCGCCAGCAGCTACGAGGGGGTAACAACTGAAGCTTTCTTT. This sequence encodes CASSYEGVTTEAFF.